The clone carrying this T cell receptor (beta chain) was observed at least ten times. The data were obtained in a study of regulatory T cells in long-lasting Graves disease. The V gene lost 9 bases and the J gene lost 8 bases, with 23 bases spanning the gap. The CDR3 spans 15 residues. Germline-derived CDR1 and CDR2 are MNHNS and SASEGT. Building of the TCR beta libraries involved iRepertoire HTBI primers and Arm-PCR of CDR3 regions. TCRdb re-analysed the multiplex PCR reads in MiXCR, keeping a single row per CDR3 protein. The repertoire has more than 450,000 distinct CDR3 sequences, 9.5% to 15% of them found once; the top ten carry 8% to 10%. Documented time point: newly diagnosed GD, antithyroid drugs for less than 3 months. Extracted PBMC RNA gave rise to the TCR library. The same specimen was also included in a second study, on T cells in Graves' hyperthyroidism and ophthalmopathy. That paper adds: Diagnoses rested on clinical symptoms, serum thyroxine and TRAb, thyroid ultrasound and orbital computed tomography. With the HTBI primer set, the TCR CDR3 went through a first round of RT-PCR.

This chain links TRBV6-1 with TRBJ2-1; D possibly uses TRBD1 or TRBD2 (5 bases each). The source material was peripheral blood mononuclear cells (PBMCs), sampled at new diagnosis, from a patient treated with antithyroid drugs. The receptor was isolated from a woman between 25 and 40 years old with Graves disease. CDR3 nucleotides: TGTGCCAGTCGAGGGGCGGCCCCCCCAGGTCATGAGCAGTTCTTC. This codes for CASRGAAPPGHEQFF.